The clone carrying this T cell receptor (beta chain) occurred a few times. Quantitative 5'-RACE with molecular barcodes was used to make the TCR beta libraries. TCRdb re-derived calls from the 5' RACE reads in MiXCR, one entry per CDR3 protein. The top ten hold roughly 1.1% of the sample, which has about 340,000 distinct CDR3 sequences, approximately 15% seen once. The sample originates from a study of CD8 T cells in ankylosing spondylitis. This receptor was taken from a male donor with ankylosing spondylitis or in good health (not recorded which). The sequencing sample was made of blood, either unsorted or a sorted T cell fraction (not recorded which).

CDR3 loop: CSATREGYQETQYF. CDR3 nucleotides: TGCAGTGCTACTCGCGAGGGGTACCAAGAGACCCAGTACTTC. This chain links TRBV20-1 with TRBJ2-5, with D perhaps assigned TRBD1 or TRBD2 (5 bases each). The germline V gene has CDR1 DFQATT and CDR2 SNEGSKA (reference sequence). The CDR3 sequence is 14 residues long. With 4 bases removed from V and 0 bases from J, the gap between germline ends came to 12 bases.